These T cell receptor beta chains were read from a single sample in a study of esophageal squamous cell carcinoma under preoperative chemotherapy. TCRdb used MiXCR to reprocess the PCR reads, holding one entry per CDR3 protein. The sample lists 30,000 or so distinct CDR3 sequences; 52% were seen once. Sample acquisition took place from a patient given preoperative chemotherapy. These receptors were obtained from a human donor with esophageal squamous cell carcinoma. The donor label of this sample is uncertain. Both conserved end residues are part of each CDR3. Each record gives: J gene, clone size, D gene, V gene, CDR3 DNA, CDR3 protein. The D gene is left open where the match is weak. A clone size is listed for some rows: how often the clone was seen (once, few, many), or a class if it is expanded.

J: TRBJ2-3
size: once
D: NA
V: TRBV12-3/TRBV12-4
DNA: TGTGCCAGCAGTACTACTGGCGGGCGGGCCCCAGATACCCAGTACTTT
CDR3: CASSTTGGRAPDTQYF

J: TRBJ2-1
size: NA
D: NA
V: TRBV11-2
DNA: TGTGCCAGCAGCTTTGCCAGCGGCTACAATGAGCAGTTCTTC
CDR3: CASSFASGYNEQFF

J: TRBJ1-5
size: NA
D: NA
V: TRBV12-3/TRBV12-4
DNA: TGTGCCAGCACAGGACAACTGAATCAGCCCCAGCATTTT
CDR3: CASTGQLNQPQHF

J: TRBJ2-5
size: NA
D: NA
V: TRBV7-2
DNA: TGTGCCAGCAGCTTAGCTCTAGTACCAGCGACCCGATATTTC
CDR3: CASSLALVPATRYF

J: TRBJ2-5
size: NA
D: NA
V: TRBV7-9
DNA: TGTGCCAGCAGCTTAGTAGGAAGCGAGACCCAGTACTTC
CDR3: CASSLVGSETQYF

J: TRBJ2-3
size: NA
D: NA
V: TRBV11-1
DNA: TGTGCCAGCAGCTTAGGGACTAGGGGGGTGAGCACCGATAAGCAGTATTTT
CDR3: CASSLGTRGVSTDKQYF

J: TRBJ2-4
size: NA
D: NA
V: TRBV7-2
DNA: TGTGCCGGCACGTTGCAGCGAGCCAAAAACATGCAGTATTTC
CDR3: CAGTLQRAKNMQYF

J: TRBJ2-7
size: many
D: TRBD1
V: TRBV7-8
DNA: TGTGCCAGCAGCTTGGGACCGGGACAGGGGACCTACGAGCAGTACTTC
CDR3: CASSLGPGQGTYEQYF

J: TRBJ1-4
size: once
D: NA
V: TRBV4-1
DNA: TGCGCCAGCAGCCCCCATCGGGAGGCAGCTATCGAGGAAAAACTGTTTTTT
CDR3: CASSPHREAAIEEKLFF

J: TRBJ2-5
size: many
D: NA
V: TRBV6-1
DNA: TGTGCCAGCAGGGCAGTCCAAGAGACCCAGTACTTC
CDR3: CASRAVQETQYF

J: TRBJ2-3
size: many
D: NA
V: TRBV25-1
DNA: TGTGCCAGCAGTGAATCCACGGGCGCAGATACGCAGTATTTT
CDR3: CASSESTGADTQYF

J: TRBJ2-7
size: many
D: TRBD1
V: TRBV11-1
DNA: TGTGCCAGCAGCTTGCAGACAGGGAGTCTCGAGCAGTACTTC
CDR3: CASSLQTGSLEQYF

J: TRBJ2-5
size: NA
D: TRBD2
V: TRBV11-3
DNA: TGTGCCAGCCGCGTCGCGGGGGGGCGAGTCAAAGATACTCAGTACTTT
CDR3: CASRVAGGRVKDTQYF

J: TRBJ2-7
size: many
D: TRBD1
V: TRBV11-2
DNA: TGTGCCAGCAGCTTTGTGGGACAGGGTCACGAGCAGTACTTC
CDR3: CASSFVGQGHEQYF

J: TRBJ2-5
size: many
D: NA
V: TRBV7-2
DNA: TGTGCCAGCAGCCCGATTCAGGGGGGGGGGGGGCAAGAGACCCAGTACTTC
CDR3: CASSPIQGGGGQETQYF

J: TRBJ2-5
size: NA
D: TRBD2
V: TRBV7-2
DNA: TGTGCCAGCAGCTTAGTCGGCGGGGGGACCCAGTACTTC
CDR3: CASSLVGGGTQYF

J: TRBJ2-3
size: NA
D: NA
V: TRBV6-2/TRBV6-3
DNA: TGTGCCAGCGGGGTGGGGGCGAGAGCCAGAAATACGCAGTACTTT
CDR3: CASGVGARARNTQYF

J: TRBJ2-1
size: NA
D: NA
V: TRBV9
DNA: TGTGCCAGCAGCGTAAATTTACAGGACGAGCAGTTCTTC
CDR3: CASSVNLQDEQFF

J: TRBJ1-1
size: NA
D: TRBD1
V: TRBV7-2
DNA: TGTGCCAGCAGCCTAGGGACAGGGGGCGTGAACACTGAAGCTTTCTTT
CDR3: CASSLGTGGVNTEAFF

J: TRBJ1-1
size: NA
D: NA
V: TRBV5-4
DNA: TGTGCCAGCAGCCCCGGGTCGCCCGTTAACACTGAAGCTTTCTTT
CDR3: CASSPGSPVNTEAFF

J: TRBJ2-6
size: NA
D: NA
V: TRBV27
DNA: TGTGCCAGCAGTCCAATAAGCGCCGGCGCGGAGGCCCTGTATTTC
CDR3: CASSPISAGAEALYF

J: TRBJ2-4
size: NA
D: NA
V: TRBV7-8
DNA: TGTGCCGGCGTGCGAGCCAGAAACACTCAGTATTTC
CDR3: CAGVRARNTQYF

J: TRBJ2-2
size: NA
D: NA
V: TRBV12-3/TRBV12-4
DNA: TGTGCCACCATAGGGCAGAACACCGGTGAGCAGTTTTTC
CDR3: CATIGQNTGEQFF

J: TRBJ2-5
size: NA
D: NA
V: TRBV11-2
DNA: TGTGCCAGCGGGGGAGGCGGGGGCGGTGTCCAAGAGACCCAGTACTTC
CDR3: CASGGGGGGVQETQYF

J: TRBJ2-3
size: NA
D: TRBD2
V: TRBV7-2
DNA: TGTGCCAGCAGCTTGGGGGCGGGGGGCCGTGGTGGAGAGACGCAGTATTTT
CDR3: CASSLGAGGRGGETQYF

J: TRBJ2-4
size: NA
D: TRBD1
V: TRBV7-9
DNA: TGTGCCAGCAGCCCTGGACAGGGTGGCCAAAACATTCAGTACTTC
CDR3: CASSPGQGGQNIQYF

J: TRBJ2-3
size: NA
D: NA
V: TRBV7-2
DNA: TGTGCCAGCAGCTTGGGGGCCGGGACCCTAAGATCCGGGGCGCAGTATTTT
CDR3: CASSLGAGTLRSGAQYF

J: TRBJ2-3
size: medium-sized
D: NA
V: TRBV7-2
DNA: TGTGCCAGCAGCAACGGGGTGTTCGGCACAGATACGCAGTATTTT
CDR3: CASSNGVFGTDTQYF

J: TRBJ2-1
size: few
D: NA
V: TRBV7-9
DNA: TGTGCCAGCAGCTTAGGCCGTGGACTGGTTAGGCATGAGCAGTTCTTC
CDR3: CASSLGRGLVRHEQFF

J: TRBJ1-6
size: NA
D: NA
V: TRBV11-2
DNA: TGTGCCAGCACGGGAGATGATTCACCCCTCCACTTT
CDR3: CASTGDDSPLHF

J: TRBJ2-4
size: NA
D: TRBD1
V: TRBV7-9
DNA: TGTGCCAGCAGCCCCACAGGACAGGGATGGAACATTCAGTACTTC
CDR3: CASSPTGQGWNIQYF

J: TRBJ2-3
size: many
D: NA
V: TRBV7-2
DNA: TGTGCCAGCAGCCAACAAAGAGATACGCAGTATTTT
CDR3: CASSQQRDTQYF

J: TRBJ2-4
size: NA
D: TRBD2
V: TRBV7-6
DNA: TGTGCCAGCAGCTTTTCTGGGGGGGGAGCCACAGATATTCAGTACTTC
CDR3: CASSFSGGGATDIQYF

J: TRBJ2-1
size: many
D: TRBD2
V: TRBV7-3
DNA: TGTGCCAGCAGCTTAGTAGCGGGGGGGGTACAGAATGAGCAGTTCTTC
CDR3: CASSLVAGGVQNEQFF

J: TRBJ2-5
size: medium-sized
D: TRBD1
V: TRBV7-2
DNA: TGTGCCAGCAGCTCACGGACAGGGGAAGAGACCCAGTACTTC
CDR3: CASSSRTGEETQYF

J: TRBJ2-7
size: NA
D: TRBD2
V: TRBV7-2
DNA: TGTGCCAGCAGGTTGGAGCCTAGCGGAACCTACGAGCAGTACTTC
CDR3: CASRLEPSGTYEQYF

J: TRBJ2-5
size: many
D: TRBD2
V: TRBV7-8
DNA: TGTGCCAGCAGCCCGGGTGGGGGGGGAGAGACCCAGTACTTC
CDR3: CASSPGGGGETQYF

J: TRBJ2-4
size: NA
D: NA
V: TRBV7-2
DNA: TGTGCCAGCAGCTTAGTCCCGGGGCGCGGAGGCACAAATACTCAGTACTTC
CDR3: CASSLVPGRGGTNTQYF

J: TRBJ2-3
size: NA
D: TRBD2
V: TRBV11-3
DNA: TGTGCCAGCAGCCTACGTCAAGCGGGAGGTGATAGAGATACGCAGTATTTT
CDR3: CASSLRQAGGDRDTQYF

J: TRBJ2-5
size: NA
D: TRBD2
V: TRBV7-3
DNA: TGTGCCAGCAGCTTAAGCGGGGGGGCGGGAGCGTCCCAGTACTTC
CDR3: CASSLSGGAGASQYF

J: TRBJ1-2
size: few
D: NA
V: TRBV7-8
DNA: TGTGCCAGCAGCTTAAGCGGGCGGGCTAACTATGGCTACACCTTC
CDR3: CASSLSGRANYGYTF

J: TRBJ2-1
size: few
D: TRBD1
V: TRBV4-1
DNA: TGCGCCAGCAGCCAATCAGGGGGCGACGATGAGCAGTTCTTC
CDR3: CASSQSGGDDEQFF

J: TRBJ2-4
size: NA
D: TRBD2
V: TRBV11-3
DNA: TGTGCCAGCAGCTTCGAAGCGGGGACGTGGGCCAAAAACACTCAGTACTTC
CDR3: CASSFEAGTWAKNTQYF

J: TRBJ2-5
size: many
D: NA
V: TRBV7-9
DNA: TGTGCCAGCAGCTTAGCAGGGTCAGAGACCCAGTACTTC
CDR3: CASSLAGSETQYF

J: TRBJ1-2
size: many
D: NA
V: TRBV6-1
DNA: TGTGCCAGCACTCGCGGGGGCACTAATTATGGCTACACCTTC
CDR3: CASTRGGTNYGYTF

J: TRBJ2-3
size: NA
D: NA
V: TRBV7-7
DNA: TGTGCTAGCAGCTTAACGGGAGCGGCAGATACGCAGTATTTT
CDR3: CASSLTGAADTQYF

J: TRBJ1-5
size: NA
D: NA
V: TRBV6-5
DNA: TGTGCCAGCAGACTCGGGGGGAATGTAGGGAATCAGCCCCAGCATTTT
CDR3: CASRLGGNVGNQPQHF

J: TRBJ1-2
size: NA
D: NA
V: TRBV7-2
DNA: TGTGCCAGAATCTTATGTTATAACACTGAAGATTCCTTT
CDR3: CARILCYNTEDSF

J: TRBJ2-3
size: NA
D: TRBD2
V: TRBV6-1
DNA: TGTGCCAGCAGTGTTGCGGTATGGGCTAGCGGGAGCACAGATACGCAGTATTTT
CDR3: CASSVAVWASGSTDTQYF

J: TRBJ2-3
size: many
D: NA
V: TRBV7-2
DNA: TGTGCCAGCAGCTCAGAAGGTCCCGCAGATACGCAGTATTTT
CDR3: CASSSEGPADTQYF

J: TRBJ2-1
size: many
D: TRBD1
V: TRBV25-1
DNA: TGTGCCAGCAGTGAAGTTGTGACAGGGAGTCATGAGCAGTTCTTC
CDR3: CASSEVVTGSHEQFF

J: TRBJ2-2
size: NA
D: NA
V: TRBV4-2
DNA: TGTGCCAGCAGCCAAGAAATAGGCGCCAACACCGGGGAGCTGTTTTTT
CDR3: CASSQEIGANTGELFF

J: TRBJ2-3
size: NA
D: TRBD2
V: TRBV7-8
DNA: TGTGCCAGCAGCAACCTGGCGGGGGGGGCCAAAGATACGCAGTATTTT
CDR3: CASSNLAGGAKDTQYF